The entry below gives a single TCR beta chain sequence along with its context. Its antigen is not known. The method was immunoSEQ multiplex PCR; TCRdb's version includes in-frame clones alone and lacks a portion of them. There are around 700,000 clones in the sample; around 72% occur only once, and 1.8% lies in the top ten. A split of CD4+ cells into CD45RA+ naive and CD45RA-negative memory subsets was performed. Trimming at V came to 3 bases and at J to 5 bases, leaving 3 bases not matched to a gene. The V gene's germline CDR1 is LNHDA and CDR2 SQIVND (reference sequence). CDR3 size: 14 residues. The entry originates in a study of shared clonotypes between healthy human individuals. Study-level points and caveats: Shared clonotypes across all four donors exceeded non-shared ones in generation probability.

This clonotype was sampled from a woman aged 25 to 39 in good health. Sample: memory CD4+ T cells sorted from blood. Subset meaning: CD45RA-negative fraction. The rearrangement joins TRBV19 to TRBJ1-2, with TRBD1 matching over 10 bases. As DNA, the CDR3 is TGTGCCAGTAGTATGGGACAGGGGCGATATGGCTACACCTTC. It codes for CASSMGQGRYGYTF.